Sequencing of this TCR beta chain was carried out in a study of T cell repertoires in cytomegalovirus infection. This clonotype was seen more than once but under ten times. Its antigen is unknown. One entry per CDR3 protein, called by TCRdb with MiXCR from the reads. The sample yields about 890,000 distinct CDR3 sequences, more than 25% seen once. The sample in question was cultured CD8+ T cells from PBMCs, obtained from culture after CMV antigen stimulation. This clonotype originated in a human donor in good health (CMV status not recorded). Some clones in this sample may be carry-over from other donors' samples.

The CDR3 DNA sequence: TGCGCCAGCAGTCCGACGACTAGCGGGGGGGAGACCCAGTACTTC. This translates into CASSPTTSGGETQYF. This chain connects TRBV4-1 to TRBJ2-5, with TRBD2 identical over 13 bases. V was clipped by 6 bases and J by 5 bases; unmatched bases: 6. The CDR3 is made up of 15 amino acids. The germline V gene encodes CDR1 MGHRA and CDR2 YSYEKL.